Listed below are T cell receptor beta chains from one sample, sequenced in a study of blood T cells in healthy people across ages. TCRdb itself ran the 5' RACE reads through MiXCR, one entry per CDR3 protein. The sample has around 900,000 distinct CDR3 sequences, 51% seen once; the top ten hold about 20%. The sample taken for sequencing was blood. The receptors were sampled from a woman aged 55-69 years in good health. CDR3s include the opening cysteine and the closing phenylalanine or tryptophan. Each record gives: clone size, V gene, D gene, J gene, CDR3 protein, CDR3 DNA. D genes are given only for firm matches. For some rows the clone size is stated as once, few or many, or as a class when expanded; others skip it.

abundance: few; v_gene: TRBV11-2; d_gene: TRBD2; j_gene: TRBJ2-7; CDR3aa: CASSLERKLAGAYEQYF; CDR3nt: TGTGCCAGCAGCTTAGAAAGGAAACTAGCGGGAGCCTACGAGCAGTACTTC
abundance: -; v_gene: TRBV5-1; d_gene: TRBD2; j_gene: TRBJ2-3; CDR3aa: CASYLAGGTDTQYF; CDR3nt: TGCGCCAGTTACTTAGCGGGAGGAACAGATACGCAGTATTTT
abundance: -; v_gene: TRBV4-3; d_gene: -; j_gene: TRBJ1-2; CDR3aa: CASSPIRNNYGYTF; CDR3nt: TGCGCCAGCAGCCCTATTAGGAATAACTATGGCTACACCTTC
abundance: few; v_gene: TRBV20-1; d_gene: TRBD2; j_gene: TRBJ2-1; CDR3aa: CSARGTSGRKGDNEQFF; CDR3nt: TGCAGTGCTAGGGGGACTAGCGGGAGAAAGGGTGACAATGAGCAGTTCTTC
abundance: many; v_gene: TRBV28; d_gene: TRBD2; j_gene: TRBJ2-1; CDR3aa: CASSRSGWFYNEQFF; CDR3nt: TGTGCCAGCAGTCGTAGCGGGTGGTTCTACAATGAGCAGTTCTTC
abundance: -; v_gene: TRBV3-1; d_gene: -; j_gene: TRBJ2-7; CDR3aa: CASSQDGRRTYEQYF; CDR3nt: TGTGCCAGCAGCCAGGACGGCCGCCGGACCTACGAGCAGTACTTC
abundance: -; v_gene: TRBV6-5; d_gene: -; j_gene: TRBJ2-2; CDR3aa: CASRSPTGELFF; CDR3nt: TGTGCCAGCAGATCCCCCACCGGGGAGCTGTTTTTT
abundance: -; v_gene: TRBV29-1; d_gene: TRBD1; j_gene: TRBJ2-7; CDR3aa: CSVEGQGTSYEQYF; CDR3nt: TGCAGCGTTGAGGGACAGGGTACCTCCTACGAGCAGTACTTC
abundance: -; v_gene: TRBV20-1; d_gene: -; j_gene: TRBJ1-6; CDR3aa: CSATRGNSPLHF; CDR3nt: TGCAGTGCCACTCGGGGAAATTCACCCCTCCACTTT
abundance: -; v_gene: TRBV10-3; d_gene: TRBD1; j_gene: TRBJ2-3; CDR3aa: CAISFTGADTQYF; CDR3nt: TGTGCCATCAGTTTTACAGGGGCAGATACGCAGTATTTT
abundance: few; v_gene: TRBV9; d_gene: TRBD1; j_gene: TRBJ2-6; CDR3aa: CASSEGDRTLSGANVLTF; CDR3nt: TGTGCCAGCAGCGAGGGGGACAGGACACTCTCTGGGGCCAACGTCCTGACTTTC
abundance: -; v_gene: TRBV30; d_gene: -; j_gene: TRBJ2-4; CDR3aa: CAGSALDIQYF; CDR3nt: TGTGCCGGGAGTGCACTGGACATTCAGTACTTC
abundance: few; v_gene: TRBV29-1; d_gene: TRBD2; j_gene: TRBJ2-1; CDR3aa: CSVGTSAEQFF; CDR3nt: TGCAGCGTCGGAACTAGCGCTGAGCAGTTCTTC
abundance: few; v_gene: TRBV7-8; d_gene: TRBD2; j_gene: TRBJ2-7; CDR3aa: CASSFTRTSGRFPTYEQYF; CDR3nt: TGTGCCAGCAGCTTTACCCGGACTAGCGGGAGATTTCCCACCTACGAGCAGTACTTC
abundance: few; v_gene: TRBV18; d_gene: -; j_gene: TRBJ2-1; CDR3aa: CASSRDRSGGNEQFF; CDR3nt: TGTGCCAGCTCACGCGACAGGAGCGGTGGCAATGAGCAGTTCTTC
abundance: -; v_gene: TRBV5-1; d_gene: TRBD2; j_gene: TRBJ2-7; CDR3aa: CASSLAEGVGTSGSYEQYF; CDR3nt: TGCGCCAGCAGCTTGGCCGAGGGGGTCGGCACTAGCGGTTCCTACGAGCAGTACTTC
abundance: -; v_gene: TRBV7-2; d_gene: -; j_gene: TRBJ2-1; CDR3aa: CASSLAVQAQFF; CDR3nt: TGTGCCAGCAGCTTAGCGGTCCAGGCTCAGTTCTTC
abundance: few; v_gene: TRBV7-9; d_gene: TRBD2; j_gene: TRBJ2-5; CDR3aa: CASSSGTSGRGQETQYF; CDR3nt: TGTGCCAGCAGCTCCGGGACTAGCGGGAGGGGACAAGAGACCCAGTACTTC
abundance: -; v_gene: TRBV20-1; d_gene: -; j_gene: TRBJ2-1; CDR3aa: CSAVAREQFF; CDR3nt: TGCAGTGCCGTGGCAAGGGAGCAGTTCTTC
abundance: -; v_gene: TRBV29-1; d_gene: TRBD2; j_gene: TRBJ2-5; CDR3aa: CSVGLAGETQYF; CDR3nt: TGCAGCGTCGGACTAGCGGGAGAGACCCAGTACTTC
abundance: -; v_gene: TRBV14; d_gene: -; j_gene: TRBJ2-1; CDR3aa: CASRETSYNEQFF; CDR3nt: TGTGCCAGCAGGGAAACCTCCTACAATGAGCAGTTCTTC
abundance: once; v_gene: TRBV7-9; d_gene: TRBD2; j_gene: TRBJ2-5; CDR3aa: CASSLLAGRYNEQYF; CDR3nt: TGTGCCAGCAGCTTACTAGCGGGAAGATACAATGAGCAGTACTTC
abundance: few; v_gene: TRBV6-2/TRBV6-3; d_gene: -; j_gene: TRBJ2-6; CDR3aa: CASSPTFSGANVLTF; CDR3nt: TGTGCCAGCAGCCCAACCTTCTCTGGGGCCAACGTCCTGACTTTC
abundance: few; v_gene: TRBV5-5; d_gene: TRBD1; j_gene: TRBJ1-6; CDR3aa: CASSFRDSHSPLHF; CDR3nt: TGTGCCAGCAGCTTCCGGGACAGCCATTCACCCCTCCACTTT
abundance: -; v_gene: TRBV10-2; d_gene: TRBD1; j_gene: TRBJ1-2; CDR3aa: CASRPGTGSYGYTF; CDR3nt: TGCGCCAGCAGACCCGGGACAGGAAGCTATGGCTACACCTTC
abundance: -; v_gene: TRBV27; d_gene: TRBD1; j_gene: TRBJ2-7; CDR3aa: CASSFRYTGQGSYEQYF; CDR3nt: TGTGCCAGCAGTTTCCGTTATACGGGACAGGGCTCCTACGAGCAGTACTTC
abundance: once; v_gene: TRBV27; d_gene: -; j_gene: TRBJ2-6; CDR3aa: CASSSQGIMANVLTF; CDR3nt: TGTGCCAGCAGTTCCCAGGGTATAATGGCCAACGTCCTGACTTTC
abundance: few; v_gene: TRBV2; d_gene: -; j_gene: TRBJ2-3; CDR3aa: CASRAGTSTDTQYF; CDR3nt: TGTGCCAGCAGAGCCGGGACTAGCACAGATACGCAGTATTTT
abundance: -; v_gene: TRBV6-6; d_gene: TRBD2; j_gene: TRBJ2-3; CDR3aa: CASSYSGGRGLDTQYF; CDR3nt: TGTGCCAGCAGTTACTCGGGCGGGAGGGGGTTAGATACGCAGTATTTT
abundance: -; v_gene: TRBV7-2; d_gene: -; j_gene: TRBJ1-1; CDR3aa: CASSSGVAETEAFF; CDR3nt: TGTGCCAGCAGCTCCGGCGTGGCAGAAACTGAAGCTTTCTTT
abundance: -; v_gene: TRBV6-2/TRBV6-3; d_gene: -; j_gene: TRBJ1-5; CDR3aa: CASRPVSTGQPQHF; CDR3nt: TGTGCCAGCAGACCCGTCTCGACAGGTCAGCCCCAGCATTTT
abundance: few; v_gene: TRBV7-6; d_gene: TRBD2; j_gene: TRBJ2-3; CDR3aa: CASSLGLAADTQYF; CDR3nt: TGTGCCAGCAGCTTGGGCCTAGCGGCAGATACGCAGTATTTT
abundance: -; v_gene: TRBV18; d_gene: TRBD2; j_gene: TRBJ2-3; CDR3aa: CASSPEGLAGDTQYF; CDR3nt: TGTGCCAGCTCACCTGAAGGACTAGCGGGAGATACGCAGTATTTT
abundance: once; v_gene: TRBV27; d_gene: -; j_gene: TRBJ1-5; CDR3aa: CASSPIRDITLTNQPQHF; CDR3nt: TGTGCCAGCAGTCCTATCCGGGACATAACTCTCACTAATCAGCCCCAGCATTTT
abundance: -; v_gene: TRBV11-2; d_gene: -; j_gene: TRBJ1-1; CDR3aa: CASSRETSFTEAFF; CDR3nt: TGTGCCAGCAGCCGCGAGACCTCTTTCACTGAAGCTTTCTTT
abundance: few; v_gene: TRBV20-1; d_gene: -; j_gene: TRBJ2-5; CDR3aa: CSARDERKGSETQYF; CDR3nt: TGCAGTGCTAGAGATGAGAGGAAGGGCTCCGAGACCCAGTACTTC